The 14 T cell receptor beta chains listed next were all sequenced from one sample in a study of control samples from healthy donors and cancer patients. Measured with immunoSEQ multiplex PCR; TCRdb has only the in-frame clones, and not every one. The repertoire holds 170,000 or so clones, more than 90% seen once, with 2% to 2.5% in the top ten. Sequencing was performed on blood. All receptors come from a woman in her thirties or forties in good health.

The chain recombines TRBV4-1 with TRBJ2-1; 8 bases are a match to TRBD2. Germline V gene lookup returns CDR1 MGHRA and CDR2 YSYEKL. J lost 4 bases, V lost 0 bases, and 5 bases had no gene match. The CDR3 covers 16 residues. CDR3 region: CASSQDGAGGYNEQFF. The CDR3 region has the DNA TGCGCCAGCAGCCAAGATGGGGCGGGGGGTTACAATGAGCAGTTCTTC.

V gene TRBV3-1 (or the pseudogene TRBV3-2) combines with J gene TRBJ1-3; D is uncertain. This CDR3 is 16 amino acids long. Trimming took off 5 bases at V and 0 bases at J, with 14 bases between the two ends. CDR1 is LGHDT, CDR2 YNNKEL, per germline (reference sequence). The CDR3 DNA reads TGTGCCAGCAGCACCATTGACCGTTCCTCTGGAAACACCATATATTTT. It codes for CASSTIDRSSGNTIYF.

This clone was picked up one time. The chain uses TRBV24-1 and TRBJ2-5, with D perhaps matching TRBD1 (6 bases). Germline lookup yields CDR1 KGHDR and CDR2 SFDVKD. V gave up 1 base and J gave up 3 bases, with 8 bases separating them. There are 14 residues in the CDR3. The CDR3 nucleotides read TGTGCCACCAGTGATTTCTACAGGGAAGAGACCCAGTACTTC. It is translated as CATSDFYREETQYF.

This rearrangement joins TRBV29-1 to TRBJ1-2; D may be TRBD1 (5 bases). The V gene's germline CDR1 is SQVTM and CDR2 ANQGSEA. V lost 7 bases and J 5 bases, leaving 14 bases between the germline ends. This CDR3 is built from 12 residues. The CDR3 DNA follows: TGCAGCGCTCTGGGGGGACTGTATGGCTACACCTTC. Translation: CSALGGLYGYTF.

The chain employs TRBV19 and TRBJ1-3; D not certain. From germline, CDR1 is LNHDA and CDR2 SQIVND (reference sequence). The length of the CDR3 is 14 residues. Trimming cost V 7 bases and J 4 bases, with 14 bases left between them. CDR3 loop: CASTAGVAGNTIYF. The DNA of the CDR3 is TGTGCCAGTACCGCCGGGGTAGCGGGAAACACCATATATTTT.

V and J are TRBV10-3 and TRBJ1-1; no firm D call. Germline V lookup: CDR1 ENHRY, CDR2 SYGVKD. The CDR3 is 18 residues long. V shed 0 bases and J shed 2 bases, with 19 bases lying between them. The CDR3 protein is CAISESIRRTTANTEAFF. The CDR3, as DNA: TGTGCCATCAGTGAGTCCATTCGGCGGACGACCGCAAACACTGAAGCTTTCTTT.

The CDR3 coding sequence is TGTGCCAGCAGCTTGGGAGGGCCAGATAGCAATCAGCCCCAGCATTTT. This gives the protein CASSLGGPDSNQPQHF. The rearrangement links TRBV5-4 to TRBJ1-5; D unresolved. The CDR3 spans 16 residues. Germline V gene data show CDR1 as SGHNT and CDR2 as YYREEE (reference sequence). The V gene lost 0 bases and the J gene lost 0 bases, with 10 bases spanning the gap.

V and J are TRBV10-3 and TRBJ2-2, with D possibly being TRBD1 or TRBD2 (5 bases each). This CDR3 has 12 residues. CDR1 and CDR2 from the germline V gene are ENHRY and SYGVKD. Trimming removed 4 bases from V and 6 bases from J, with 6 bases in between. The CDR3 DNA reads as TGTGCCATCAGTGGAGGGGCCGGGGAGCTGTTTTTT. Encoded protein: CAISGGAGELFF.

The sample holds one count of this clone. V and J are TRBV5-5 and TRBJ2-7, with 10 bases aligning to TRBD1. V shed 6 bases, J shed 2 bases, and the junction held 8 bases outside the gene matches. Looked up from germline, CDR1 is SGHKS and CDR2 is YYEKEE (reference sequence). The CDR3 has 15 amino acids. The DNA for the CDR3 is TGTGCCAGCACTCCAGGAGGGACAGGGGCCTACGAGCAGTACTTC. This codes for CASTPGGTGAYEQYF.

This clone appeared a single time. This chain uses TRBV5-1 with TRBJ2-1, with D unclear. Germline V gene lookup returns CDR1 SGHRS and CDR2 YFSETQ. This CDR3 is built from 13 residues. V was shortened by 2 bases and J by 4 bases, with 7 bases between the two germline ends. CDR3 coding DNA: TGCGCCAGCAGCTTCGCCGGTTACAATGAGCAGTTCTTC. Amino acids: CASSFAGYNEQFF.

The rearrangement joins TRBV30 to TRBJ1-3; no definite D call. This CDR3 has 18 residues. V lost 3 bases to trimming and J lost 0 bases, with 21 bases between them. Germline CDR1 and CDR2: GTSNPN and SVGIG (reference sequence). CDR3 sequence: CAWRPPEIFGLSGNTIYF. The CDR3 region has the DNA TGTGCCTGGAGGCCCCCTGAAATATTCGGCCTCTCTGGAAACACCATATATTTT.

The chain couples TRBV4-1 to TRBJ2-1; D unresolved. The CDR3 consists of 15 residues. Per the germline V gene, CDR1 is MGHRA and CDR2 is YSYEKL. The V and J ends lost 3 bases and 10 bases respectively, with 19 bases between them. The CDR3 protein is CASSHPQGRAGEQFF. The DNA of the CDR3 is TGCGCCAGCAGCCATCCCCAAGGACGGGCCGGGGAGCAGTTCTTC.

The rearrangement uses TRBV5-6 and TRBJ2-7; 15 positions agree with TRBD2. CDR1 SGHDT and CDR2 YYEEEE come from the germline V gene. Trimming removed 3 bases from V and 0 bases from J; junction bases left unmatched: 4. The CDR3 consists of 17 residues. Written as DNA, the CDR3 is TGTGCCAGCAGCTCGGGACTAGCGGGGGGCCTCTCCTACGAGCAGTACTTC. This gives the protein CASSSGLAGGLSYEQYF.

V usage is TRBV11-2 and J usage is TRBJ1-3; D not certain. The V and J ends lost 8 bases and 5 bases respectively, with 7 bases between them. CDR3 length: 11 amino acids. Germline assignment: CDR1 SGHAT and CDR2 FQNNGV. Written as DNA, the CDR3 is TGTGCCAGCGGGCAAAGAAACACCATATATTTT. It translates to CASGQRNTIYF.